These 30 T cell receptor beta chains were sequenced from one sample in a study of Graves' ophthalmopathy and Graves' hyperthyroidism. Investigators amplified TCR beta CDR3 regions from RNA transcripts. HTBI-primed first-round RT-PCR preceded second-round multiplex PCR. TCRdb ran MiXCR on the multiplex PCR reads and lists one entry per CDR3 protein. The repertoire holds about 500,000 distinct CDR3 sequences, with just under 40% as singletons. The sequenced sample was peripheral blood or thyroid tissue (not recorded which). The receptors originated from an adult man with Graves' hyperthyroidism.

The chain is built from TRBV7-4 and TRBJ2-7; 11 bases align to TRBD1. Unmatched junction bases numbered 7, after V lost 3 bases and J lost 0 bases. Germline CDR1 and CDR2: SGHVT and SQSDAQ. CDR3 length: 17 residues. CDR3 nucleotides: TGTGCCAGCAGCTTCCGGGACAGGGGGACCGCCTCCTACGAGCAGTACTTC. Residues: CASSFRDRGTASYEQYF.

The chain couples TRBV11-1 to TRBJ2-7; tentatively, D is TRBD2 (5 bases). The CDR3 loop spans 16 amino acids. CDR1 is SGHAT, CDR2 FQDESV, per germline (reference sequence). Between the trimmed V and J ends, which lost 0 bases and 7 bases, there was a span of 19 bases. The CDR3 DNA follows: TGTGCCAGCAGCTTAGCGGAGGCGGAAACCTACAATGAGCAGTACTTC. It specifies CASSLAEAETYNEQYF.

The rearrangement uses TRBV20-1 and TRBJ2-7; TRBD2 matches at 9 bases. The length of the CDR3 is 14 residues. Germline loops: CDR1 DFQATT, CDR2 SNEGSKA (reference sequence). V was pared by 3 bases and J by 3 bases, with 6 bases of the junction left unmatched. CDR3 residues: CSASVSGSLYEQYF. CDR3 in DNA: TGCAGTGCTAGTGTTAGCGGGAGTCTCTACGAGCAGTACTTC.

The V gene is TRBV7-9, the J gene TRBJ2-7; 10 nucleotides match TRBD2. V lost 8 bases to trimming and J lost 0 bases; unmatched junction nucleotides: 10. There are 16 residues in the CDR3. CDR1 and CDR2 from the germline V gene are SEHNR and FQNEAQ (reference sequence). CDR3 sequence (DNA): TGTGCCAGCTCACCACCCTCTAGCGGGGGCTCCTACGAGCAGTACTTC. It translates to CASSPPSSGGSYEQYF.

This clonotype was found many times. V and J are TRBV10-3 and TRBJ2-5; D unclear. Germline V gene lookup returns CDR1 ENHRY and CDR2 SYGVKD. The V gene lost 0 bases and the J gene lost 1 base, with 6 bases spanning the gap. This CDR3 contains 14 residues. CDR3 coding DNA: TGTGCCATCAGTGAGTCCAGCTCCCAAGAGACCCAGTACTTC. Translation: CAISESSSQETQYF.

The chain is built from TRBV15 and TRBJ2-5, with TRBD2 matching 7 bases. V dropped 3 bases and J dropped 4; count of bases not matched to a gene: 5. The CDR3 length is 14 residues. Germline CDR1 is LNHNV and CDR2 is YYDKDF (reference sequence). In nucleotides, the CDR3 is TGTGCCACCAGCAGCCAATTAGCGGGAGAGACCCAGTACTTC. This encodes CATSSQLAGETQYF. The variable domain in full, with the rest retrieved from reference TRBV15 and TRBJ2-5, is DAMVIQNPRYQVTQFGKPVTLSCSQTLNHNVMYWYQQKSSQAPKLLFHYYDKDFNNEADTPDNFQSRRPNTSFCFLDIRSPGLGDTAMYLCATSSQLAGETQYFGPGTRLLVL.

This clonotype showed up many times. V is TRBV2 and J is TRBJ2-5, with D unclear. The CDR3 sequence is 15 residues long. Deletions cut 2 bases from V and 5 bases from J, with 15 bases between. Germline V gene lookup returns CDR1 SNHLY and CDR2 FYNNEI. Here the CDR3 reads CASSEPTFTKETQYF. DNA for the CDR3: TGTGCCAGCAGTGAACCCACGTTCACAAAGGAGACCCAGTACTTC.

This clonotype occurred many times. This sequence joins TRBV7-9 and TRBJ1-1; TRBD1 is a possible D gene (5 bases). Trimming removed 5 bases from V and 4 bases from J, with 17 bases in between. This CDR3 region has 15 residues. Per the germline V gene, CDR1 is SEHNR and CDR2 is FQNEAQ (reference sequence). CDR3 in amino acids: CASSPSGAGSTEAFF. CDR3 DNA: TGTGCCAGCAGCCCAAGTGGGGCGGGGAGCACTGAAGCTTTCTTT.

The chain uses TRBV2 and TRBJ1-6; no clear D gene. CDR3 length: 13 amino acids. Germline CDR1 reads SNHLY; CDR2 reads FYNNEI. Trimming cost V 6 bases and J 13 bases, with 16 bases left between them. CDR3 in amino acids: CASRDSTGGPLHF. DNA for the CDR3: TGTGCCAGCAGAGATTCGACCGGAGGGCCCCTCCACTTT.

The chain links TRBV4-1 to TRBJ1-5, with D unclear. CDR3 size: 14 residues. Germline V gene lookup returns CDR1 MGHRA and CDR2 YSYEKL. V was pared by 1 base and J by 7 bases, with 11 bases between. The CDR3 region is CASSQAPGPQPQHF. The CDR3 nucleotides read TGCGCCAGCAGCCAAGCCCCGGGTCCGCAGCCCCAGCATTTT.

In its sample, this clonotype was seen many times. J is TRBJ2-7 and V is TRBV7-8; maybe TRBD1 (5 bases). Germline lookup yields CDR1 SGHVS and CDR2 FQNEAQ. Trimming removed 1 base at V and 2 bases at J, with 12 bases between. CDR3 length: 15 residues. CDR3 residues: CASSLVRERPYEQYF. The CDR3 nucleotides are TGTGCCAGCAGCTTAGTCAGGGAACGACCCTACGAGCAGTACTTC.

In its sample, this clonotype was seen once. Possible read error: a much larger clone is one base away. This chain connects TRBV7-2 to TRBJ2-7; 7 nucleotides agree with TRBD1. Germline V gene lookup returns CDR1 SGHTA and CDR2 FQGNSA. The CDR3 consists of 14 residues. In DNA, the CDR3 is TGTGCCCGCAGCTTCGGATTACAGGGGTACGAGCAGTACTTC. This translates into CARSFGLQGYEQYF.

The gene calls are TRBV7-9 and TRBJ2-7; TRBD1 is a possible D gene (6 bases). CDR3 length equals 14 residues. Germline CDR1 SEHNR, CDR2 FQNEAQ (reference sequence). V was shortened by 1 base and J by 3 bases, with 10 bases between the two germline ends. In DNA, the CDR3 is TGTGCCAGCAGCTTAGTAGGACAGAACTACGAGCAGTACTTC. Amino acids: CASSLVGQNYEQYF.

The rearrangement links TRBV6-6 to TRBJ2-7; D is uncertain. V lost 0 bases to trimming and J lost 2 bases, with 20 bases between them. Germline CDR1 and CDR2: MNHNY and SVGAGI (reference sequence). This CDR3 is 18 amino acids long. The CDR3 region is CASSYSSWTAVVPYEQYF. The CDR3 nucleotides are TGTGCCAGCAGTTACTCGAGTTGGACCGCGGTAGTTCCCTACGAGCAGTACTTC.

A remark on this clonotype: One end of the junction is discordant with germline, which a read error may explain. J is TRBJ2-6 and V is TRBV7-9, with 12 bases lining up with TRBD1. Germline loops: CDR1 SEHNR, CDR2 FQNEAQ (reference sequence). This CDR3 is built from 15 residues. The CDR3 sequence is CASSLKGQGANVLTF. DNA of the CDR3: TGTGCCAGCAGCTTAAAGGGACAGGGGGCAAACGTCCTGACTTTC. The full variable domain, rest sourced from reference TRBV7-9 and TRBJ2-6, is DTGVSQNPRHKITKRGQNVTFRCDPISEHNRLYWYRQTLGQGPEFLTYFQNEAQLEKSRLLSDRFSAERPKGSFSTLEIQRTEQGDSAMYLCASSLKGQGANVLTFGAGSRLTVL.

The rearrangement links TRBV6-5 to TRBJ1-5; the D gene is possibly TRBD1 (6 bases). CDR1 and CDR2 from the germline V gene are MNHEY and SVGAGI. The CDR3 spans 14 residues. V was pared by 3 bases and J by 7 bases, with 13 bases between. The CDR3 region is CASSYFQGSQPQHF. Here the CDR3 DNA reads TGTGCCAGCAGTTATTTCCAGGGGAGCCAGCCCCAGCATTTT.

This clonotype came up many times. V usage is TRBV20-1 and J usage is TRBJ2-7, with 9 bases matching TRBD1. The V gene end was trimmed by 0 bases and the J gene end by 2 bases; junction bases not matched to a gene: 5. The CDR3 loop spans 15 amino acids. The V gene's germline CDR1 is DFQATT and CDR2 SNEGSKA (reference sequence). In DNA, the CDR3 is TGCAGTGCTAGAGACCTGGGGACAGGGCCCTACGAGCAGTACTTC. Translating it yields CSARDLGTGPYEQYF.

This clonotype appeared a few times. The J gene is TRBJ2-7, the V gene TRBV20-1, with no clear D. CDR3 length equals 10 residues. V dropped 4 bases and J dropped 5 bases, with 6 bases sitting between them. CDR1 and CDR2 from the germline V gene are DFQATT and SNEGSKA (reference sequence). The CDR3 DNA reads as TGCAGTGCTAAAAGGGACGAGCAGTACTTC. Its protein is CSAKRDEQYF.

The genes are TRBV10-3 and TRBJ2-5; no reliable D call. The length of the CDR3 is 14 residues. V was cut by 0 bases and J by 2 bases, with 7 bases left in between. Per germline, CDR1 ENHRY and CDR2 SYGVKD. CDR3 region: CAISESKGQETQYF. The CDR3 nucleotides are TGTGCCATCAGTGAGTCGAAAGGGCAAGAGACCCAGTACTTC.

This chain joins TRBV7-3 and TRBJ2-7; 8 positions agree with TRBD2. V dropped 5 bases and J dropped 5; count of bases not matched to a gene: 5. This CDR3 spans 13 amino acids. Germline values: CDR1 SGHTA, CDR2 FQGTGA. Written as DNA, the CDR3 is TGTGCCAGCAGCCGAAGCGGGGGCGACGAGCAGTACTTC. Amino acid sequence: CASSRSGGDEQYF.

In its sample, this clonotype was seen many times. The CDR3 DNA follows: TGCAGTGTCACGAGGGGGGCTGCGGCCTACGAGCAGTACTTC. It encodes CSVTRGAAAYEQYF. The chain combines TRBV20-1 with TRBJ2-7, with D perhaps given as TRBD1 or TRBD2 (6 bases each). Per germline, CDR1 DFQATT and CDR2 SNEGSKA (reference sequence). The CDR3 is made up of 14 amino acids. V was pared by 7 bases and J by 2 bases, with 18 bases between.

For this clonotype: A junction end diverges from the germline sequence, so it may reflect a read error. The chain carries TRBV19 and TRBJ2-6; 8 positions agree with TRBD1. This CDR3 is built from 18 residues. Germline lookup yields CDR1 LNHDA and CDR2 SQIVND (reference sequence). CDR3 protein: CAGSIGDRTASGANVLTF. The CDR3 DNA is TGTGCCGGTAGTATTGGGGACAGGACGGCCTCTGGGGCCAACGTCCTGACTTTC. The full variable domain, with the rest looked up from reference TRBV19 and TRBJ2-6, is DGGITQSPKYLFRKEGQNVTLSCEQNLNHDAMYWYRQDPGQGLRLIYYSQIVNDFQKGDIAEGYSVSREKKESFPLTVTSAQKNPTAFYLCAGSIGDRTASGANVLTFGAGSRLTVL.

This clonotype was counted ten times or more. V is TRBV6-5 and J is TRBJ1-4, with TRBD1 identical over 8 bases. Germline V gene sequence: CDR1 MNHEY, CDR2 SVGAGI. V shed 5 bases, J shed 7 bases, and the junction held 12 bases outside the gene matches. The CDR3 has 16 residues. The CDR3 coding sequence is TGTGCCAGCAGTGCTGGCAGGGGGCAATACGGTGAAAAACTGTTTTTT. This encodes CASSAGRGQYGEKLFF.

With respect to this clonotype: The CDR3 does not close with the conserved phenylalanine or tryptophan, likely indicating a read error. It is unclear where the CDR3 begins or ends on the DNA, so no DNA is shown, and the CDR3 is as TCRdb lists it. V gene TRBV2 combines with J gene TRBJ2-2. Looked up from germline, CDR1 is SNHLY and CDR2 is FYNNEI. 8 amino acids form the CDR3, both terminal residues included. The chain's CDR3 is CASSEVGL.

This clonotype was observed a few times. The V call is TRBV28, the J call TRBJ2-7; D unresolved. Trimming shortened V by 3 bases and J by 0 bases, and 6 bases separated the two germline ends. The CDR3 totals 13 residues. Germline assignment: CDR1 MDHEN and CDR2 SYDVKM. The CDR3 DNA reads as TGTGCCAGCAGTTTTCTGGGCTCCTACGAGCAGTACTTC. It yields the protein CASSFLGSYEQYF.

The J gene is TRBJ2-7, the V gene TRBV7-2; TRBD1 matches 7 bases. The better agreement between TRBJ2-4 and the DNA end casts doubt on the J call. The germline V gene encodes CDR1 SGHTA and CDR2 FQGNSA. The CDR3 extends over 16 amino acids. CDR3 in DNA: TGTGCCAGCAGCGCTAATAGACAGGGCGGCGCGAACATTCAGTACTTC. Its protein product is CASSANRQGGANIQYF.

V usage is TRBV7-2 and J usage is TRBJ2-7; 11 positions match TRBD1. Germline V gene lookup returns CDR1 SGHTA and CDR2 FQGNSA. The CDR3 runs to 15 residues. Germline trimming cut 7 bases from V and 4 bases from J; bases unmatched to any gene: 9. CDR3 sequence (DNA): TGTGCCAGCAAACCCTCGGGACAGGGGGGTTACGAGCAGTACTTC. It encodes CASKPSGQGGYEQYF. Variable domain in full (rest from reference TRBV7-2 and TRBJ2-7): GAGVSQSPSNKVTEKGKDVELRCDPISGHTALYWYRQSLGQGLEFLIYFQGNSAPDKSGLPSDRFSAERTGGSVSTLTIQRTQQEDSAVYLCASKPSGQGGYEQYFGPGTRLTVT.

Note on this clonotype: A much larger clone differs from this one at a single base, so this may be a read error. This is likely a read error, given that the CDR3 carries no conserved phenylalanine or tryptophan at its end. The chain couples TRBV30 to TRBJ2-5, with D unclear. In germline, CDR1 is GTSNPN, CDR2 SVGIG (reference sequence). The CDR3 loop spans 11 amino acids. Trimming removed 0 bases at V and 2 bases at J, with 1 base between. The CDR3 bases are TGTGCCTGGAGTGTACAAGAGACCCAGTACTCC. It translates to CAWSVQETQYS.

V usage is TRBV20-1 and J usage is TRBJ2-7; D possibly uses TRBD1 or TRBD2 (5 bases each). This CDR3 region has 12 residues. Germline V gene sequence: CDR1 DFQATT, CDR2 SNEGSKA (reference sequence). V was cut by 3 bases and J by 6 bases, with 12 bases left in between. The CDR3 DNA reads TGCAGTGCTAGTCGGGGCCAAGGCGAGCAGTACTTC. This encodes CSASRGQGEQYF.

Only a few counts were recorded for this clonotype. The chain links TRBV4-1 to TRBJ2-5; TRBD2 might be the D (5 bases). The CDR3 has 14 residues. Germline loops: CDR1 MGHRA, CDR2 YSYEKL. The V gene lost 1 base and the J gene lost 4 bases, with 10 bases spanning the gap. CDR3 coding DNA: TGCGCCAGCAGCCAAGGTAGCGTCTTAGAGACCCAGTACTTC. The encoded protein is CASSQGSVLETQYF.